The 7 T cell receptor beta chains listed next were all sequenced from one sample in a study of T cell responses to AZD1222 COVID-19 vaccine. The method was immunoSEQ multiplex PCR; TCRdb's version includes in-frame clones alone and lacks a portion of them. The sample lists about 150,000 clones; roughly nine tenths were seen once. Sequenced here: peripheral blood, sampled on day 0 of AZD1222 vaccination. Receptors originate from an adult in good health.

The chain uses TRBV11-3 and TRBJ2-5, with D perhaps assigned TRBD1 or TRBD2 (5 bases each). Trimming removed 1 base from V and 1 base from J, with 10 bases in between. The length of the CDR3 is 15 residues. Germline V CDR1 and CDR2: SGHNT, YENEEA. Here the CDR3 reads CASSLGGTAQETQYF. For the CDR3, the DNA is TGTGCCAGCAGCTTAGGAGGGACGGCCCAAGAGACCCAGTACTTC.

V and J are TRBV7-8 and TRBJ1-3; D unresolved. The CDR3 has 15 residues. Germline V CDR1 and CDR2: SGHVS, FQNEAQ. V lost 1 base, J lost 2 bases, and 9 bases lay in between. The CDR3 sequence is CASSLGGSAGNTIYF. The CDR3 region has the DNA TGTGCCAGCAGCTTAGGAGGGTCGGCTGGAAACACCATATATTTT.

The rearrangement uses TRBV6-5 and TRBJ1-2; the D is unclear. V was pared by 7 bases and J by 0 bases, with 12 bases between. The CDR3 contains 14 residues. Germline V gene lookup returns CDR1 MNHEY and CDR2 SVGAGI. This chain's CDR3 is CASKRSIANYGYTF. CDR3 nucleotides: TGTGCCAGCAAGCGGTCCATAGCTAACTATGGCTACACCTTC.

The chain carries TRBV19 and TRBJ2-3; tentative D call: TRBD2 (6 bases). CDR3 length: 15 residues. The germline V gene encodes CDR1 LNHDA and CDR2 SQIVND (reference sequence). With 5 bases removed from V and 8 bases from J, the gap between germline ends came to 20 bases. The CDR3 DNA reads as TGTGCCAGTAGTCCCCCCGGGACGGGGGATTTTACGCAGTATTTT. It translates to CASSPPGTGDFTQYF. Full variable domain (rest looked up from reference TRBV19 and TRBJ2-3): DGGITQSPKYLFRKEGQNVTLSCEQNLNHDAMYWYRQDPGQGLRLIYYSQIVNDFQKGDIAEGYSVSREKKESFPLTVTSAQKNPTAFYLCASSPPGTGDFTQYFGPGTRLTVL.

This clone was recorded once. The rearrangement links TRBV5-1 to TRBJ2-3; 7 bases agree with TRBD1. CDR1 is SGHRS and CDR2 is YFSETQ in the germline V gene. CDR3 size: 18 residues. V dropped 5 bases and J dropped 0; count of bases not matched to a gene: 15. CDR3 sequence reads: CASRHGTEPLHSTDTQYF. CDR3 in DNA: TGCGCCAGCAGGCATGGGACAGAACCCCTTCATAGCACAGATACGCAGTATTTT.

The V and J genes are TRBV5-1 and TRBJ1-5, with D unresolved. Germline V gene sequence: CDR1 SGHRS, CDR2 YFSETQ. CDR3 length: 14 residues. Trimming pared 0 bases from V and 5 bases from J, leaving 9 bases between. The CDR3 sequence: CASSLAGGHQPQHF. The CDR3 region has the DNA TGCGCCAGCAGCTTGGCAGGTGGTCATCAGCCCCAGCATTTT. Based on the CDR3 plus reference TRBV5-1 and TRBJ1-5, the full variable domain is KAGVTQTPRYLIKTRGQQVTLSCSPISGHRSVSWYQQTPGQGLQFLFEYFSETQRNKGNFPGRFSGRQFSNSRSEMNVSTLELGDSALYLCASSLAGGHQPQHFGDGTRLSIL.

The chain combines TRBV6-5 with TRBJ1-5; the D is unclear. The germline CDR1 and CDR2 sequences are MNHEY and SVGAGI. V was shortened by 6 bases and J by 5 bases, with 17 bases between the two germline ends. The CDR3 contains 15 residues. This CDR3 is CASRRDIGGDQPQHF. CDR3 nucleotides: TGTGCCAGCAGGAGAGACATCGGTGGGGATCAGCCCCAGCATTTT.